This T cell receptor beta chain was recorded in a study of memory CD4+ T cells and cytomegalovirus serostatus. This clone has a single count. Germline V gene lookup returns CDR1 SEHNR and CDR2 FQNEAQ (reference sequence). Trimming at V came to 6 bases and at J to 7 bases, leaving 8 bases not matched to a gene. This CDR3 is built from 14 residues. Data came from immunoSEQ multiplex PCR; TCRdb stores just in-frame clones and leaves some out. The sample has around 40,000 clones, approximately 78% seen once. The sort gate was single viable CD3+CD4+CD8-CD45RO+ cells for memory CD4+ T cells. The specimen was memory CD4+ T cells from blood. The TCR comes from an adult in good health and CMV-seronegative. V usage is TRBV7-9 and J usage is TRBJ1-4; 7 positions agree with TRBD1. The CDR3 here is CASSSPGQLEKLFF. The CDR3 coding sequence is TGTGCCAGCAGTTCACCGGGACAGCTTGAAAAACTGTTTTTT.